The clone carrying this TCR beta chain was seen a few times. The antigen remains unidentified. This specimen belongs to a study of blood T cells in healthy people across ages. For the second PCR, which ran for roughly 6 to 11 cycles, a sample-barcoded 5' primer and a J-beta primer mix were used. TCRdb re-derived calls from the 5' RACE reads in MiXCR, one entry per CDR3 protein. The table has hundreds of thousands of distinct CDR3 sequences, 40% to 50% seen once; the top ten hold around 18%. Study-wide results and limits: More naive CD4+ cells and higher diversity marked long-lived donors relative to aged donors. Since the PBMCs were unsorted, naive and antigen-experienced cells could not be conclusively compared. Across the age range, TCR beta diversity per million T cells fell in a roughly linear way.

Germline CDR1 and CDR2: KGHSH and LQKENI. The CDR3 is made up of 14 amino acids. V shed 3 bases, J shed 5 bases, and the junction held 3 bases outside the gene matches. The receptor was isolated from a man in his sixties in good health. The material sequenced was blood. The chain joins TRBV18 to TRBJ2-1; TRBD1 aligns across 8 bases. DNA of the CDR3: TGTGCCAGCTCACCGCGGACAGGGAACAATGAGCAGTTCTTC. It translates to CASSPRTGNNEQFF.